The entry below gives a single T cell receptor beta chain sequence along with its context. The cohort comprised adults aged roughly 18 to 100 years residing in about 25 US areas. Allocation to cohorts depended on clinical history reported by the participants. This CDR3 has 12 residues. Germline CDR1 is MNHEY and CDR2 is SVGAGI. Trimming removed 8 bases at V and 4 bases at J, with 9 bases between. The data derive from a study of blood T cell repertoires in COVID-19. At the level of the study: PBMCs, B-cell-depleted T cells, or T cells were the source of the cDNA or gDNA that made up the material.

Authors' processing steps: Scientists estimated how many nucleated cells there were by amplifying reference gene primers. Libraries were prepared by immunoSEQ multiplex PCR; TCRdb keeps only in-frame clonotypes and omits some of them. V, J and clone size reflect that table, while D and trimming were determined from the DNA. Among about 330,000 clones listed, about 85% were seen once. This clonotype was sampled from a woman aged 25 to 39 who had recovered from COVID-19. The sequencing input was PBMCs or T cells enriched from blood (not recorded which). The rearrangement links TRBV6-5 to TRBJ1-3; no reliable D call. CDR3 DNA sequence: TGTGCCAGCGGTCTGGCCGGAAACACCATATATTTT. Translation: CASGLAGNTIYF.